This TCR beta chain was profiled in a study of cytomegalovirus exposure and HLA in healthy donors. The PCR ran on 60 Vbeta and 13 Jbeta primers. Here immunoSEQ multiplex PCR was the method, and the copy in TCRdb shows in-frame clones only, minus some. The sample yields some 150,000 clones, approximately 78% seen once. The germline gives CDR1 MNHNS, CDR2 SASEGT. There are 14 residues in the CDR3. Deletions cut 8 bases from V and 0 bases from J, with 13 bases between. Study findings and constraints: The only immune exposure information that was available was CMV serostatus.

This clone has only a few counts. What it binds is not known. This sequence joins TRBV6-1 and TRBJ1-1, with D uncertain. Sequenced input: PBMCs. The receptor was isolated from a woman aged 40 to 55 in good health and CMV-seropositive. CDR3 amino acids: CASRSSRLNTEAFF. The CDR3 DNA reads TGTGCCAGCCGCTCATCGCGATTGAACACTGAAGCTTTCTTT.